The 16 T cell receptor beta chains given below trace back to one sample, sequenced in a study of shared clonotypes between healthy human individuals (dated by TCRdb to 2019 to 2021). The method was the immunoSEQ multiplex PCR assay. TCRdb took over this immuneACCESS table, retaining in-frame rearrangements with V and J assigned. Such tables are incomplete; in checked studies, under half of the missing clones stem from an unresolved V gene, and the remainder is unexplained. The sample has more than 400,000 clones on record, more than 75% of them singletons. The ten biggest clones cover about 11% of the sample. The sample was PBMCs. The receptor set was obtained from a woman between 40 and 55 years old in good health. Some clones in this sample may be carry-over from other donors' samples.

The rearrangement uses TRBV7-9 and TRBJ1-5; unclear D gene. The CDR3 is made up of 18 amino acids. The germline gives CDR1 SEHNR, CDR2 FQNEAQ (reference sequence). The V end lost 1 base, the J end lost 0 bases, and 16 bases lay between the germline ends. As DNA, the CDR3 is TGTGCCAGCAGCTTAGATCCAGGTGGAACCTATAGCAATCAGCCCCAGCATTTT. This translates into CASSLDPGGTYSNQPQHF. Full variable domain (outside the CDR3, taken from reference TRBV7-9 and TRBJ1-5): DTGVSQNPRHKITKRGQNVTFRCDPISEHNRLYWYRQTLGQGPEFLTYFQNEAQLEKSRLLSDRFSAERPKGSFSTLEIQRTEQGDSAMYLCASSLDPGGTYSNQPQHFGDGTRLSIL.

This sequence joins TRBV7-2 and TRBJ1-2; TRBD1 might be the D (5 bases). Trimming pared 5 bases from V and 2 bases from J, leaving 12 bases between. CDR3 length: 14 amino acids. The V gene's germline CDR1 is SGHTA and CDR2 FQGNSA. CDR3 nucleotides: TGTGCCAGCAGCCTTTGGGACGGCAACTATGGCTACACCTTC. Translation: CASSLWDGNYGYTF.

The V call is TRBV18, the J call TRBJ2-3; tentative D call: TRBD2 (6 bases). The CDR3 runs 16 residues. Germline V gene sequence: CDR1 KGHSH, CDR2 LQKENI. The V end lost 1 base, the J end lost 0 bases, and 11 bases lay between the germline ends. CDR3 bases: TGTGCCAGCTCACCACTAGCGGCTTATAGCACAGATACGCAGTATTTT. It encodes CASSPLAAYSTDTQYF.

This chain uses TRBV5-4 with TRBJ2-2; tentative D call: TRBD2 (6 bases). The CDR3 totals 14 residues. V shed 4 bases and J shed 9 bases, with 16 bases lying between them. Germline values: CDR1 SGHNT, CDR2 YYREEE (reference sequence). The DNA of the CDR3 is TGTGCCAGCAGCCCCCCCGGGAGAGTGCGGGAGCTGTTTTTT. This sequence encodes CASSPPGRVRELFF.

The V gene is TRBV5-1, the J gene TRBJ2-1; 13 bases fit TRBD2. This CDR3 has 16 residues. CDR1 and CDR2 (germline): SGHRS, YFSETQ. V trimming: 3 bases; J trimming: 5 bases; junction bases outside the gene matches: 5. CDR3 sequence (DNA): TGCGCCAGCAGCTCCCGTGGGACTAGCGGGAACAATGAGCAGTTCTTC. This translates into CASSSRGTSGNNEQFF. The full variable domain, its missing parts supplied by reference TRBV5-1 and TRBJ2-1, is KAGVTQTPRYLIKTRGQQVTLSCSPISGHRSVSWYQQTPGQGLQFLFEYFSETQRNKGNFPGRFSGRQFSNSRSEMNVSTLELGDSALYLCASSSRGTSGNNEQFFGPGTRLTVL.

The genes are TRBV10-3 and TRBJ2-1; D remains unclear. The CDR3 spans 14 residues. The V end lost 3 bases, the J end lost 0 bases, and 6 bases lay between the germline ends. The germline V gene encodes CDR1 ENHRY and CDR2 SYGVKD. The CDR3 coding sequence is TGTGCCATCAGTGACAGGAGCTCCTACAATGAGCAGTTCTTC. Protein sequence: CAISDRSSYNEQFF.

V gene TRBV10-1 combines with J gene TRBJ2-7; D is perhaps TRBD2 (6 bases). V dropped 2 bases and J dropped 6 bases, with 17 bases sitting between them. The CDR3 consists of 15 residues. Germline V gene data show CDR1 as WNHNN and CDR2 as SYGVQD (reference sequence). The CDR3 spells CASSEHEGGRLEQYF. Here the CDR3 DNA reads TGCGCCAGCAGTGAGCATGAGGGAGGCAGGCTCGAGCAGTACTTC.

This clone has just one count. The chain carries TRBV5-1 and TRBJ2-5; D could derive from TRBD1 or TRBD2 (5 bases each). The CDR3 is 14 residues long. V lost 0 bases and J lost 9, with 15 bases in between. CDR1 SGHRS and CDR2 YFSETQ come from the germline V gene. CDR3 nucleotide sequence: TGCGCCAGCAGCTTGGATGAAGGGATGGGGGCCCAGTACTTC. This translates into CASSLDEGMGAQYF.

In its sample, this clone was seen a few times. CDR3 DNA: TGTGCCAGCAGCCAAGATGACAGGGTGGGGACCCAGTACTTC. This sequence encodes CASSQDDRVGTQYF. This chain connects TRBV14 to TRBJ2-5; 7 positions match TRBD1. CDR1 SGHDN and CDR2 FVKESK come from the germline V gene. The CDR3 extends over 14 amino acids. J lost 7 bases, V lost 0 bases, and 5 bases had no gene match.

This clone was counted ten times or more. The chain employs TRBV18 and TRBJ1-5; D is unclear. Germline V CDR1 and CDR2: KGHSH, LQKENI. The CDR3 runs 16 residues. V was trimmed by 3 bases and J by 1 base, leaving 13 bases between them. CDR3 protein: CASSPGGRTSNQPQHF. DNA of the CDR3: TGTGCCAGCTCACCGGGTGGGAGAACGAGCAATCAGCCCCAGCATTTT.

V gene TRBV5-4 combines with J gene TRBJ2-7; D remains ambiguous. The CDR3 is made up of 14 amino acids. Germline values: CDR1 SGHNT, CDR2 YYREEE (reference sequence). The ends were cut back, 1 base at V and 0 bases at J, with 8 bases in the middle. The CDR3: CASSLLPGSYEQYF. The CDR3 DNA is TGTGCCAGCAGCTTGCTGCCAGGCTCCTACGAGCAGTACTTC. Full variable domain (rest looked up from reference TRBV5-4 and TRBJ2-7): ETGVTQSPTHLIKTRGQQVTLRCSSQSGHNTVSWYQQALGQGPQFIFQYYREEENGRGNFPPRFSGLQFPNYSSELNVNALELDDSALYLCASSLLPGSYEQYFGPGTRLTVT.

The sample holds many counts of this clone. The chain is built from TRBV28 and TRBJ2-4, with TRBD2 matching 14 bases. The germline CDR1 and CDR2 sequences are MDHEN and SYDVKM. With V trimmed by 5 bases and J by 2 bases, 11 bases remained unmatched. The CDR3 has 19 amino acids. CDR3 sequence: CASSPGLAGDGWTKNIQYF. The DNA for the CDR3 is TGTGCCAGCAGTCCGGGACTAGCGGGAGATGGTTGGACCAAAAACATTCAGTACTTC.

The chain joins TRBV10-3 to TRBJ2-7; 8 bases align to TRBD1. Looked up from germline, CDR1 is ENHRY and CDR2 is SYGVKD. The CDR3 is made up of 15 amino acids. After removal of 7 bases from V and 3 bases from J, the junction contained 11 bases not matched to a gene. DNA for the CDR3: TGTGCCATCAAGGCAGGGGGACAGGCGTTCTACGAGCAGTACTTC. Translation: CAIKAGGQAFYEQYF.

Regarding this clone: This likely traces to a read error, being one base from a far larger clone. Additional DNA sequences in this sample encode the identical CDR3. The CDR3 sequence is CASRGPGAMNTEAFF. The CDR3 region has the DNA TGTGCCAGCAGGGGCCCCGGGGCAATGAACACCGAAGCTTTCTTT. The rearrangement links TRBV6-1 to TRBJ1-1; TRBD1 is a possible D gene (5 bases). Looked up from germline, CDR1 is MNHNS and CDR2 is SASEGT. This CDR3 comprises 15 residues.

The genes are TRBV28 and TRBJ1-2, with D tentatively TRBD1 (6 bases). Germline CDR1 reads MDHEN; CDR2 reads SYDVKM. V dropped 2 bases and J dropped 4 bases, with 8 bases sitting between them. This CDR3 has 13 residues. The CDR3 is CASSLKDSYGYTF. CDR3 coding DNA: TGTGCCAGCAGTTTAAAGGACAGCTATGGCTACACCTTC.

This sequence joins TRBV30 and TRBJ1-1, with D perhaps matching TRBD1 (5 bases). The CDR3 has 15 residues. The ends were cut back, 0 bases at V and 4 bases at J, with 15 bases in the middle. The germline V gene encodes CDR1 GTSNPN and CDR2 SVGIG (reference sequence). CDR3 nucleotide sequence: TGTGCCTGGAGTGTTGGACGGGGACGGAGCACTGAAGCTTTCTTT. It specifies CAWSVGRGRSTEAFF.